The sequence of this TCR beta chain was determined in a study of T cells after yellow fever vaccination. The overall study: The authors prepared low-cell-number fractions using SMART-Seq v4 Ultra Low Input.

Notes on the study in general: Any FACS-sorted repertoire could hold abundant clonotypes that contaminate it from the bulk population.

Ten or more counts support this clonotype. What it binds is unknown. Universal primer sites and UMIs were introduced during 5'RACE template-switching synthesis of TCR cDNA. One entry per CDR3 protein, called by TCRdb with MiXCR from the 5' RACE reads. The table shows some 30,000 distinct CDR3 sequences, with 4.4% occurring only once. Germline assignment: CDR1 DFQATT and CDR2 SNEGSKA (reference sequence). The CDR3 runs to 14 residues. The ends were cut back, 6 bases at V and 3 bases at J, with 17 bases in the middle. Sequencing used CD8+ T cells sorted from PBMCs, obtained 5 days after the yellow fever booster vaccination. The TCR was taken from a young man who received the YFV17D yellow fever vaccine. The rearrangement links TRBV20-1 to TRBJ1-1; D uncertain. DNA of the CDR3: TGCAGTGCCCCCGTCTCATCGGGTCACACTGAAGCTTTCTTT. Residues: CSAPVSSGHTEAFF.